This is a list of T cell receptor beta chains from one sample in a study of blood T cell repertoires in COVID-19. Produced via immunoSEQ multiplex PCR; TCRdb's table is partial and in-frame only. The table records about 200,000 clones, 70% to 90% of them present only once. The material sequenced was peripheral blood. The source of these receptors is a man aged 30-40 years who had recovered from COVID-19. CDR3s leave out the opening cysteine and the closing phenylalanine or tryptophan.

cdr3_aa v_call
ASSYTGFSSYEQY TRBV11-2
ASSLTGGNTEAF TRBV11-3
ASSNDLRTRGNEQF TRBV11-3
ASSVDVGAYGYT TRBV9
ATGRGSYNEQF TRBV3-1/TRBV3-2
ATSSLAASGVATQY TRBV24-1
ASSPGRGAYEQY TRBV18
ASSPQGQHNSPLH TRBV18
ASSYSSGTHYGYT TRBV6-5
ASSIQVNTEAF TRBV19
ASSQMRQGENEQF TRBV18
ASSIASGGVLGNEQF TRBV19
ASSALGLEQF TRBV18
ASSPTPSGGAGNIQY TRBV10-1
ASSQGSPSSYNSPLH TRBV7-9
ASRPTGNGYT TRBV7-2
ASSPGGRELF TRBV7-8
ASSEWTSEFRNEQF TRBV10-2
ASSLGQGWTEAF TRBV5-4
ASSQDGTVNYGYT TRBV4-3
ASSLASGGNQPQH TRBV5-1
ASSQLATAYEQY TRBV4-3
ASTQTENYGYT TRBV12-3/TRBV12-4
ASSSGQIHGYT TRBV7-9
ASSGIMETQY TRBV2
ASSQYDREQY TRBV14
ATSRDLPGQGMNEQF TRBV15
ASSLDNYGYT TRBV6-5
ASSYEASGGADTQY TRBV6-5
ASSRTGGQPNQPQH TRBV3-1/TRBV3-2
ASSPEFRGIAYGYT TRBV18
ASSLTRATNEKLF TRBV6-5
ASSINGGTGEQY TRBV4-1
ASPLLGWRAEAF TRBV2
ASSKDRPNQPQH TRBV5-1
ASSLRLGELF TRBV4-3
ASSFEVGQPQH TRBV5-1
ASSGDSLDTQY TRBV5-1
ASRFDLQGFESGELF TRBV12-2
ASSQAQGAGGYT TRBV3-1/TRBV3-2
ATSRRLYGTGVIPNEKLF TRBV15
ASSEGWTGGGIQY TRBV2
ASSQGGSSYNEQF TRBV4-2
ASSLGQSGTDTQY TRBV5-1
ASRSNRRGNEKLF TRBV11-2
ASGTPSYEQY TRBV5-6